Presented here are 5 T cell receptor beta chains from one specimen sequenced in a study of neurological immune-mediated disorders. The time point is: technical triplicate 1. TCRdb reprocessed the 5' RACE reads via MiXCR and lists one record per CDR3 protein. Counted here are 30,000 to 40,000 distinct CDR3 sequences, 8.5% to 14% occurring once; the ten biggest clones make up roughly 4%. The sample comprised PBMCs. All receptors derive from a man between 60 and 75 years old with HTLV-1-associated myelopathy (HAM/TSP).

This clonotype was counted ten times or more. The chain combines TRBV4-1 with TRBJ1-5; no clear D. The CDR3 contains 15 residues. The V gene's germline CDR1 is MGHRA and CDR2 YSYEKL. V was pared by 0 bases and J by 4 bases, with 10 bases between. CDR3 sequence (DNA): TGCGCCAGCAGCCAAGAGAGGAGTACAAATCAGCCCCAGCATTTT. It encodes CASSQERSTNQPQHF.

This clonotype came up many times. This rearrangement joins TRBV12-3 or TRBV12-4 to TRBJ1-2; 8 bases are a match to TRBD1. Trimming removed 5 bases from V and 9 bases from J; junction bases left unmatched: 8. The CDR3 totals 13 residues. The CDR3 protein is CASSVQGARRYTF. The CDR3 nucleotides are TGTGCCAGCAGTGTGCAGGGGGCGCGTCGCTACACCTTC.

CDR3 nucleotides: TGTGCCAGCAGCTCCCTAGCGGGAGGGCCCTACAATGAGCAGTTCTTC. Translated: CASSSLAGGPYNEQFF. The gene calls are TRBV7-3 and TRBJ2-1; 12 bases align to TRBD2. CDR1 is SGHTA, CDR2 FQGTGA, per germline. The CDR3 has 16 amino acids. V was pared by 4 bases and J by 2 bases, with 3 bases of the junction left unmatched.

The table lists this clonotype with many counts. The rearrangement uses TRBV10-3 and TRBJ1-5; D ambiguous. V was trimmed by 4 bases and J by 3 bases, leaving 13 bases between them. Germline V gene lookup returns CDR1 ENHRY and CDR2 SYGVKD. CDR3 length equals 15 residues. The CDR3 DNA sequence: TGTGCCATCAGTGCCCCAGGAGGGCCCAATCAGCCCCAGCATTTT. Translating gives CAISAPGGPNQPQHF.

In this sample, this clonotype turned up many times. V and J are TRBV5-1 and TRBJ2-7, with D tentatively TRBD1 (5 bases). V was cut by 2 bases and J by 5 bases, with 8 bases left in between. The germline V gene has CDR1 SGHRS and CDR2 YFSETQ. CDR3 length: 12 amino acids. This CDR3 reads CASSFDRNEQYF. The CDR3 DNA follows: TGCGCCAGCAGCTTTGACAGAAACGAGCAGTACTTC.